This TCR beta chain is from a study of shared clonotypes between healthy human individuals. Germline CDR1 reads SGHVS; CDR2 reads FNYEAQ. This CDR3 is built from 15 residues. Unmatched junction bases numbered 6, after V lost 5 bases and J lost 7 bases. Profiling relied on immunoSEQ multiplex PCR, and the TCRdb table lists in-frame clones only, not all of them. The sample yields under 1,100,000 clones, about 77% seen once. What was sequenced was memory CD4+ T cells sorted from blood. The subset is: CD45RA-negative fraction. The clonotype was recovered from a man younger than 35 in good health. The chain combines TRBV7-6 with TRBJ1-6; 9 nucleotides agree with TRBD1. CDR3 bases: TGTGCCAGCAGCCGTATGGACAGGGGAAATTCACCCCTCCACTTT. Amino acid sequence: CASSRMDRGNSPLHF.